Following are 17 T cell receptor beta chains from one sample sequenced in a study of CD8+ T cells in alopecia areata. As for treatment: oral pan-JAK inhibitor, 5-10 mg twice daily. Reverse transcription of extracted RNA yielded cDNA, which provided the sequencing template. Some clones are missing from TCRdb's copy, which holds only in-frame ones; the method was immunoSEQ multiplex PCR. Counted here are about 190,000 clones, 60% occurring once; the ten biggest clones make up about 0.94%. The material sequenced was CD4+ T cells sorted from blood, taken at week 24, from a patient treated with tofacitinib. These receptors were taken from a human donor with alopecia areata.

This sequence joins TRBV29-1 and TRBJ2-2; no firm D call. Trimming cost V 6 bases and J 3 bases, with 14 bases left between them. Per the germline V gene, CDR1 is SQVTM and CDR2 is ANQGSEA. The CDR3 spans 14 residues. CDR3 residues: CSVSGSRYTGELFF. CDR3 nucleotides: TGCAGCGTCTCGGGTAGCAGATACACCGGGGAGCTGTTTTTT.

This clone was recorded at least ten times. This chain's CDR3 is CASSPSGNTGPEAFF. The DNA for the CDR3 is TGTGCCAGCAGCCCATCCGGGAATACGGGACCTGAAGCTTTCTTT. The V and J genes are TRBV14 and TRBJ1-1; TRBD1 might be the D (5 bases). V lost 4 bases, J lost 6 bases, and 18 bases lay in between. Per the germline V gene, CDR1 is SGHDN and CDR2 is FVKESK. The CDR3 extends over 15 amino acids.

The chain employs TRBV2 and TRBJ2-1; D may be TRBD1 (5 bases). Germline loops: CDR1 SNHLY, CDR2 FYNNEI. The CDR3 is 15 amino acids. Deletions cut 4 bases from V and 1 base from J, with 11 bases between. The CDR3 DNA reads as TGTGCCAGCAGTGGGGCAGGGTTATCCTACAATGAGCAGTTCTTC. Residues: CASSGAGLSYNEQFF.

V gene TRBV30 combines with J gene TRBJ1-2; D possibly corresponds to TRBD1 (6 bases). V was pared by 2 bases and J by 10 bases, with 14 bases between. Germline CDR1 GTSNPN, CDR2 SVGIG (reference sequence). The CDR3 runs to 12 residues. CDR3 region: CAWSPHRDVYTF. DNA of the CDR3: TGTGCCTGGAGTCCCCACAGGGATGTCTACACCTTC. The full variable domain, rest sourced from reference TRBV30 and TRBJ1-2, is SQTIHQWPATLVQPVGSPLSLECTVEGTSNPNLYWYRQAAGRGLQLLFYSVGIGQISSEVPQNLSASRPQDRQFILSSKKLLLSDSGFYLCAWSPHRDVYTFGSGTRLTVV.

This rearrangement joins TRBV9 to TRBJ1-1, with D perhaps TRBD1 (6 bases). The germline CDR1 and CDR2 sequences are SGDLS and YYNGEE. The ends were cut back, 2 bases at V and 3 bases at J, with 11 bases in the middle. The CDR3 sequence is 14 residues long. For the CDR3, the DNA is TGTGCCAGCAGCGTGTGGACAGCCCACACTGAAGCTTTCTTT. Its translation: CASSVWTAHTEAFF.

This chain joins TRBV7-2 and TRBJ1-5, with 8 nucleotides matching TRBD1. J lost 7 bases, V lost 3 bases, and 2 bases had no gene match. This CDR3 region has 13 residues. CDR1 and CDR2 from the germline V gene are SGHTA and FQGNSA. The CDR3 is CASSLTGAQPQHF. The CDR3, as DNA: TGTGCCAGCAGCTTGACAGGGGCCCAGCCCCAGCATTTT.

A few counts support this clone. The chain couples TRBV29-1 to TRBJ2-7; D is perhaps TRBD2 (5 bases). The CDR3 sequence is 13 residues long. V shed 2 bases and J shed 6 bases, with 14 bases lying between them. CDR1 and CDR2 from the germline V gene are SQVTM and ANQGSEA. The CDR3 region has the DNA TGCAGCGTTGAACAGCGGCCGCCCCCCGAGCAGTACTTC. This translates into CSVEQRPPPEQYF.

The table lists this clone with a few counts. The rearrangement uses TRBV11-2 and TRBJ1-2, with 7 bases that match TRBD1. The CDR3 extends over 13 amino acids. V was pared by 5 bases and J by 7 bases, with 7 bases of the junction left unmatched. CDR1 and CDR2 from the germline V gene are SGHAT and FQNNGV. The CDR3, as DNA: TGTGCCAGCAGCCAATACAGGGGTGGTGGCTACACCTTC. Protein sequence: CASSQYRGGGYTF.

This chain links TRBV7-2 with TRBJ1-2; the D is unclear. CDR1 and CDR2 (germline): SGHTA, FQGNSA. V dropped 1 base and J dropped 12 bases, with 15 bases sitting between them. CDR3 length equals 13 residues. The CDR3 DNA reads TGTGCCAGCAGCTTAGTCATGCAGGATTCTGACACCTTC. Residues: CASSLVMQDSDTF.

The chain couples TRBV18 to TRBJ2-7; D not resolved. Germline CDR1 KGHSH, CDR2 LQKENI. Trimming removed 1 base at V and 1 base at J, with 17 bases between. This CDR3 is 17 amino acids long. This CDR3 reads CASSPRGKGQNSYEQYF. DNA of the CDR3: TGTGCCAGCTCACCACGGGGTAAAGGGCAGAATTCCTACGAGCAGTACTTC.

This rearrangement joins TRBV30 to TRBJ2-3; maybe TRBD2 (7 bases). The V and J ends lost 0 bases and 1 base respectively, with 11 bases between them. The germline CDR1 and CDR2 sequences are GTSNPN and SVGIG (reference sequence). The CDR3 extends over 15 amino acids. The CDR3 DNA is TGTGCCTGGAGTGTACGGGGGGCTCGCACAGATACGCAGTATTTT. This gives the protein CAWSVRGARTDTQYF.

The J gene is TRBJ2-7, the V gene TRBV30; D unresolved. CDR1 is GTSNPN and CDR2 is SVGIG in the germline V gene (reference sequence). V was pared by 4 bases and J by 6 bases, with 16 bases between. This CDR3 contains 13 residues. The CDR3 DNA follows: TGTGCCTGGAATGGGCAGCCGAAGTCCGAGCAGTACTTC. Amino acids: CAWNGQPKSEQYF.

The chain links TRBV29-1 to TRBJ2-3, with 10 positions matching TRBD1. V was clipped by 6 bases and J by 3 bases; unmatched bases: 6. CDR3 length equals 14 residues. Germline assignment: CDR1 SQVTM and CDR2 ANQGSEA. The CDR3 spells CSVTDRGPTDTQYF. CDR3 coding DNA: TGCAGCGTGACAGACAGGGGGCCTACAGATACGCAGTATTTT.

CDR3 DNA sequence: TGCGCCAGCAGCTTACAGGGGGCGCCCACCAATGAGCAGTTCTTC. This translates into CASSLQGAPTNEQFF. This chain connects TRBV5-1 to TRBJ2-1, with 9 nucleotides matching TRBD1. Germline V gene sequence: CDR1 SGHRS, CDR2 YFSETQ. J lost 6 bases, V lost 2 bases, and 6 bases had no gene match. There are 15 residues in the CDR3.

V is TRBV30 and J is TRBJ1-1; no reliable D call. Germline CDR1 and CDR2: GTSNPN and SVGIG (reference sequence). This CDR3 contains 11 residues. V lost 4 bases and J lost 6, with 9 bases in between. CDR3 sequence (DNA): TGTGCCTGGAAACGAGGCGCTGAAGCTTTCTTT. Its protein is CAWKRGAEAFF. The whole variable domain, remainder taken from reference TRBV30 and TRBJ1-1, is SQTIHQWPATLVQPVGSPLSLECTVEGTSNPNLYWYRQAAGRGLQLLFYSVGIGQISSEVPQNLSASRPQDRQFILSSKKLLLSDSGFYLCAWKRGAEAFFGQGTRLTVV.

J is TRBJ1-5 and V is TRBV18; D is undetermined. The V gene's germline CDR1 is KGHSH and CDR2 LQKENI. V lost 6 bases and J 7 bases, leaving 13 bases between the germline ends. The CDR3 length is 13 residues. The CDR3 sequence is CASSKSDGQPQHF. CDR3 bases: TGTGCCAGCTCTAAGTCGGATGGGCAGCCCCAGCATTTT.

In its sample, this clone was seen once. The chain has TRBV6-6 and TRBJ2-7; the D gene is possibly TRBD1 (7 bases). The V gene's germline CDR1 is MNHNY and CDR2 SVGAGI (reference sequence). The CDR3 has 13 residues. The V and J ends lost 8 bases and 6 bases respectively, with 17 bases between them. Written as DNA, the CDR3 is TGTGCCAGCTACGCAGGGGGGTATAGCGAGCAGTACTTC. Encoded protein: CASYAGGYSEQYF.